The text below deals with one T cell receptor (beta chain). Under the authors' procedure: It was from reference gene primer amplification that nucleated cell counts were estimated. The table came from immunoSEQ multiplex PCR; TCRdb's copy has only in-frame clones and leaves some out. V and J calls plus clone size are reproduced from that table; the DNA served to infer D and trimming. The sample has 150,000 to 200,000 clones, roughly 77% seen once. Participant ages covered about 18 to 100 years across some 25 US areas. Cohorts were assigned according to the clinical history that participants reported. This specimen belongs to a study of blood T cell repertoires in COVID-19. Study-wide background: Nucleic acid was either cDNA or gDNA, and it came from T cells, B-cell-depleted T cells, or PBMCs.

The clonotype comes from a woman aged 45-65 years with acute COVID-19. Source material: PBMCs or T cells enriched from blood (not recorded which).

The CDR3 sequence is CASSHGVGDSYNEQFF. DNA of the CDR3: TGTGCCAGCAGCCACGGGGTTGGGGACTCCTACAATGAGCAGTTCTTC. V gene TRBV7-6 combines with J gene TRBJ2-1; D is perhaps TRBD2 (5 bases). The germline gives CDR1 SGHVS, CDR2 FNYEAQ. The CDR3 runs to 16 residues. The V end was cut by 5 bases, the J end by 0 bases, with 14 bases between.